Following are 19 T cell receptor beta chains from one sample sequenced in a study of blood T cell repertoires in COVID-19. Repertoires were generated with immunoSEQ multiplex PCR, while TCRdb's copy carries only in-frame clones and drops some. The sample holds 250,000 to 350,000 clones; approximately 84% are singletons and the top ten take roughly 1.6%. Sample: peripheral blood. The receptor source for this set is a human donor with COVID-19, enrolled during active disease. The donor label of this sample is uncertain.

Here the CDR3 reads CASTSLGAGNTIYF. CDR3 in DNA: TGTGCCAGCACCTCCCTAGGGGCTGGAAACACCATATATTTT. This chain joins TRBV9 and TRBJ1-3, with D possibly TRBD1 on 5 matching bases. Trimming took off 6 bases at V and 2 bases at J, with 12 bases between the two ends. Germline V gene sequence: CDR1 SGDLS, CDR2 YYNGEE. There are 14 residues in the CDR3.

As for this clone: The same CDR3 can be traced to other DNA sequences in this sample. The chain joins TRBV27 to TRBJ1-2; TRBD1 matches 8 bases. J was trimmed by 0 bases and V by 5 bases; bases with no gene match: 5. The CDR3 consists of 15 residues. Germline V gene data show CDR1 as MNHEY and CDR2 as SMNVEV (reference sequence). The DNA for the CDR3 is TGTGCCAGCAGTCCGGACAGGGTAGCTAACTATGGCTACACCTTC. Protein sequence: CASSPDRVANYGYTF.

The chain carries TRBV10-3 and TRBJ1-6; D gene ambiguous. Germline V gene sequence: CDR1 ENHRY, CDR2 SYGVKD. Trimming pared 2 bases from V and 9 bases from J, leaving 8 bases between. The CDR3 runs 13 residues. The CDR3 here is CAISEGPGSPLHF. DNA of the CDR3: TGTGCCATCAGTGAGGGTCCGGGTTCACCCCTCCACTTT.

This clone came up once. The chain is built from TRBV19 and TRBJ2-1, with TRBD2 identical over 9 bases. Germline V CDR1 and CDR2: LNHDA, SQIVND (reference sequence). The CDR3 extends over 15 amino acids. V gave up 2 bases and J gave up 10 bases; unmatched junction bases: 9. The CDR3 region is CASSISSGREGEQFF. The CDR3 DNA sequence: TGTGCCAGTAGTATAAGTAGCGGGAGAGAAGGGGAGCAGTTCTTC.

This clone was seen only a few times. The V gene is TRBV4-1, the J gene TRBJ1-1, with 9 bases fitting TRBD1. The V and J ends lost 1 base and 8 bases, in that order; junction bases with no gene match: 11. The length of the CDR3 is 16 residues. CDR1 is MGHRA and CDR2 is YSYEKL in the germline V gene. The CDR3 region has the DNA TGCGCCAGCAGCCAAGGATCGAGGACAGGGGTTTTGGAAGCTTTCTTT. It codes for CASSQGSRTGVLEAFF.

The chain couples TRBV10-3 to TRBJ2-5, with TRBD1 matching 7 bases. Unmatched junction bases numbered 3, after V lost 10 bases and J lost 1 base. CDR1 ENHRY and CDR2 SYGVKD come from the germline V gene. The CDR3 is made up of 12 amino acids. The CDR3 bases are TGTGCCACGGGACAGCCCCAAGAGACCCAGTACTTC. Translated: CATGQPQETQYF.

This clone came up once. V and J are TRBV29-1 and TRBJ2-3, with D tentatively TRBD1 (6 bases). The CDR3 consists of 12 residues. Germline V gene lookup returns CDR1 SQVTM and CDR2 ANQGSEA. The V end was cut by 5 bases, the J end by 6 bases, with 12 bases between. The CDR3 sequence is CSVHRQADTQYF. Written as DNA, the CDR3 is TGCAGCGTTCATCGACAGGCGGATACGCAGTATTTT.

This clone was observed a few times. This chain uses TRBV12-3 or TRBV12-4 with TRBJ2-1; D not resolved. The CDR3 is made up of 12 amino acids. V lost 2 bases and J lost 8, with 7 bases in between. The CDR3 loop is CASSLNRDEQFF. CDR3 nucleotide sequence: TGTGCCAGCAGTTTAAATCGCGATGAGCAGTTCTTC.

This chain connects TRBV7-9 to TRBJ1-1, with 9 bases aligning to TRBD1. Germline-derived CDR1 and CDR2 are SEHNR and FQNEAQ (reference sequence). The CDR3 sequence is 15 residues long. The V gene end was trimmed by 5 bases and the J gene end by 4 bases; junction bases not matched to a gene: 8. The CDR3 here is CASSPRTGVTTEAFF. The CDR3 coding sequence is TGTGCCAGCAGCCCCCGGACAGGGGTAACCACTGAAGCTTTCTTT.

DNA of the CDR3: TGTGCCAGCAGCTTAGGCCCGCGGCTAGCGGGAGGCGGGGGCACAGATACGCAGTATTTT. It specifies CASSLGPRLAGGGGTDTQYF. The chain combines TRBV7-3 with TRBJ2-3; 11 bases are shared with TRBD2. This CDR3 contains 20 residues. CDR1 is SGHTA and CDR2 is FQGTGA in the germline V gene. V dropped 2 bases and J dropped 1; count of bases not matched to a gene: 14.

The rearrangement uses TRBV19 and TRBJ1-2; TRBD1 matches 9 bases. V lost 10 bases, J lost 8 bases, and 11 bases stayed unmatched. This CDR3 has 13 amino acids. Looked up from germline, CDR1 is LNHDA and CDR2 is SQIVND (reference sequence). In DNA form, the CDR3 reads TGTGCCACCGAACAGGGGGCGATTGGAGGCTACACCTTC. This translates into CATEQGAIGGYTF.

This sequence joins TRBV5-1 and TRBJ2-2; 11 bases line up with TRBD2. V trimming: 4 bases; J trimming: 4 bases; junction bases outside the gene matches: 6. The CDR3 contains 16 residues. Germline lookup yields CDR1 SGHRS and CDR2 YFSETQ. The DNA of the CDR3 is TGCGCCAGCAGCCCGACTAGCGGGATGGGCACCGGGGAGCTGTTTTTT. This codes for CASSPTSGMGTGELFF. The entire variable domain, with the rest obtained from reference TRBV5-1 and TRBJ2-2, is as follows: KAGVTQTPRYLIKTRGQQVTLSCSPISGHRSVSWYQQTPGQGLQFLFEYFSETQRNKGNFPGRFSGRQFSNSRSEMNVSTLELGDSALYLCASSPTSGMGTGELFFGEGSRLTVL.

The chain couples TRBV9 to TRBJ2-7; maybe TRBD1 (6 bases). Per the germline V gene, CDR1 is SGDLS and CDR2 is YYNGEE. V gave up 4 bases and J gave up 1 base, with 12 bases separating them. CDR3 length: 14 residues. The CDR3 reads CASSPEGVSYEQYF. CDR3 DNA: TGTGCCAGCAGCCCCGAGGGGGTATCCTACGAGCAGTACTTC.

The chain is built from TRBV29-1 and TRBJ1-1, with no clear D. Germline values: CDR1 SQVTM, CDR2 ANQGSEA. The CDR3 is made up of 12 amino acids. V was trimmed by 8 bases and J by 3 bases, leaving 13 bases between them. This chain's CDR3 is CSLGDADTEAFF. The CDR3 DNA reads as TGCAGCTTGGGAGACGCGGACACTGAAGCTTTCTTT.

The gene calls are TRBV7-2 and TRBJ2-2; 13 nucleotides match TRBD2. V lost 4 bases and J lost 7; bases outside the gene matches: 9. This CDR3 is 17 amino acids long. The V gene's germline CDR1 is SGHTA and CDR2 FQGNSA. This chain's CDR3 is CASSWLGTSGIGGELFF. CDR3 DNA sequence: TGTGCCAGCAGCTGGCTGGGGACTAGCGGGATAGGCGGGGAGCTGTTTTTT.

The chain recombines TRBV5-1 with TRBJ1-1; TRBD1 might be the D (5 bases). V was cut by 7 bases and J by 4 bases, with 11 bases left in between. CDR1 is SGHRS and CDR2 is YFSETQ in the germline V gene. The CDR3 sequence is 12 residues long. This CDR3 reads CASAIQGTEAFF. CDR3 nucleotides: TGCGCCAGCGCTATTCAGGGCACTGAAGCTTTCTTT.

V gene TRBV4-2 combines with J gene TRBJ2-3, with TRBD2 matching over 7 bases. The CDR3 runs 15 residues. Unmatched junction bases numbered 6, after V lost 4 bases and J lost 2 bases. From germline, CDR1 is LGHNA and CDR2 YNFKEQ. CDR3 loop: CASSPWSGNTDTQYF. The CDR3 DNA is TGTGCCAGCAGCCCGTGGAGCGGGAACACAGATACGCAGTATTTT.

In this sample, this clone turned up a few times. The chain recombines TRBV19 with TRBJ1-5; D may be TRBD1 (6 bases). Trimming cost V 1 base and J 4 bases, with 14 bases left between them. This CDR3 contains 16 residues. The germline CDR1 and CDR2 sequences are LNHDA and SQIVND (reference sequence). CDR3 DNA: TGTGCCAGTAGTATAGTTAAAGGACAGTCGAATCAGCCCCAGCATTTT. Protein product: CASSIVKGQSNQPQHF. The variable domain in full, completed from reference TRBV19 and TRBJ1-5, reads DGGITQSPKYLFRKEGQNVTLSCEQNLNHDAMYWYRQDPGQGLRLIYYSQIVNDFQKGDIAEGYSVSREKKESFPLTVTSAQKNPTAFYLCASSIVKGQSNQPQHFGDGTRLSIL.

The chain is built from TRBV28 and TRBJ1-1, with a possible D match to TRBD1 (5 bases). The germline V gene encodes CDR1 MDHEN and CDR2 SYDVKM. The CDR3 extends over 17 amino acids. V was clipped by 3 bases and J by 1 base, with 18 bases between them. CDR3 residues: CASSFLPGRGRNTEAFF. The CDR3 coding sequence is TGTGCCAGCAGTTTCTTGCCCGGGCGGGGGAGGAACACTGAAGCTTTCTTT.